This T cell receptor (beta chain) was recovered during a study of siplizumab effects on memory and regulatory T cells (dated by TCRdb to the late 2010s). Regarding the complete study: The study examined how the anti-CD2 antibody siplizumab affects alloreactive T-cell subsets in allogeneic mixed lymphocyte reactions built from human PBMCs.

Trimming takes 9 bases off V and 3 bases off J; junction bases not matched to a gene: 5. The germline V gene supplies CDR1 SGHNT and CDR2 YENEEA. The CDR3 runs 12 residues from the cysteine to the phenylalanine. Only CDR3 DNA remains: 36 bases, in frame from the first base. About this clone: Its cognate antigen has yet to be identified. No quality values exist for individual bases; no much larger clone is one base distant.

Receptor libraries were prepared by the immunoSEQ multiplex PCR assay. The deep sequencing platform assayed about 91,000 TCR templates per sample. Genomic DNA extracted from sorted T cells was the material used for TCRbeta CDR3 sequencing. On the authors' methods: Clonal analysis of TCRbeta CDR3 data was done in the R programming language. Alloreactive CD4+ and CD8+ clones were identified by comparing unstimulated samples to CFSE-low samples taken after the reaction. Regulatory or non-regulatory origin of alloreactive CD4+ clones was assigned by matching sequences to the sorted unstimulated Treg and non-Treg repertoires. The clones in this table, taken by TCRdb from immuneACCESS, are in-frame only. Not every clone is retained; where verified, under half of the shortfall comes from an unresolved V gene, and the cause of the rest is unknown. The V and J calls and clone size were taken over from that table, and D and trimming were inferred from the DNA. Counted in this sample were about 100,000 clones; over 90% of them appeared once. 12% of the sample rests with the top ten.

Sorted unstimulated T cells, along with proliferating T cells recovered from mixed lymphocyte reactions, underwent TCRbeta CDR3 sequencing. Fresh whole blood from approximately 11 HLA-typed healthy donors served as the source for isolating PBMCs. To map where alloreactive clones came from, unstimulated CD4+ non-regulatory T cells were FACS-sorted. Findings and caveats that apply to the study as a whole: Compared with memory T cells, unstimulated naive T cells appeared more diverse, and naive cells seemed to make a substantial contribution to the alloresponse. A naive or memory phenotype could not be assigned to roughly 75-95% of proliferating CD4+ or CD8+ clones. Among mappable alloreactive CD4+ clones, an average Treg-derived fraction of roughly 71% was observed with siplizumab, compared with 26.9% in control reactions. Siplizumab significantly lowered the cumulative frequency of alloreactive sequences that could be traced to unstimulated CD4+ memory T cells. Because sequences below about 10^-5 frequency were poorly captured, only a minor fraction of alloreactive clones could be mapped to unstimulated subsets. Whether proliferating Tregs from siplizumab cultures actually had suppressive function was not functionally confirmed.

This sequence uses TRBV11-3 and TRBJ2-7, with 7 junctional bases fitting TRBD2. The sequence came from a human donor in good health. The sequenced sample consisted of non-Treg CD4+ T cells sorted from blood. The cell subset or site tag for this specimen amounts to: FACS-sorted unstimulated CD4+ non-regulatory T cells. The DNA sequence is as follows: TGTGCCAGTAGGGGAGGGGACTACGAGCAGTACTTC. Its amino acids are CASRGGDYEQYF.